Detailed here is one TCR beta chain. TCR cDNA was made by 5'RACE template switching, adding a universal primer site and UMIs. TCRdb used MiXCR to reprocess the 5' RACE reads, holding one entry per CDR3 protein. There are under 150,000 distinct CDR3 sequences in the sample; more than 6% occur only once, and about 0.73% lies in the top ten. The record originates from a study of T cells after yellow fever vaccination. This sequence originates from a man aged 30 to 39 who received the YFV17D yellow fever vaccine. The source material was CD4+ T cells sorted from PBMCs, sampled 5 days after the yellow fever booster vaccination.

The CDR3 loop is CSATKRSSYNEQFF. The CDR3 nucleotides read TGCAGTGCTACTAAGCGGAGCTCCTACAATGAGCAGTTCTTC. The J gene is TRBJ2-1, the V gene TRBV20-1, with D possibly TRBD2 on 5 matching bases. Trimming pared 4 bases from V and 0 bases from J, leaving 10 bases between. This CDR3 region has 14 residues. Per germline, CDR1 DFQATT and CDR2 SNEGSKA (reference sequence).